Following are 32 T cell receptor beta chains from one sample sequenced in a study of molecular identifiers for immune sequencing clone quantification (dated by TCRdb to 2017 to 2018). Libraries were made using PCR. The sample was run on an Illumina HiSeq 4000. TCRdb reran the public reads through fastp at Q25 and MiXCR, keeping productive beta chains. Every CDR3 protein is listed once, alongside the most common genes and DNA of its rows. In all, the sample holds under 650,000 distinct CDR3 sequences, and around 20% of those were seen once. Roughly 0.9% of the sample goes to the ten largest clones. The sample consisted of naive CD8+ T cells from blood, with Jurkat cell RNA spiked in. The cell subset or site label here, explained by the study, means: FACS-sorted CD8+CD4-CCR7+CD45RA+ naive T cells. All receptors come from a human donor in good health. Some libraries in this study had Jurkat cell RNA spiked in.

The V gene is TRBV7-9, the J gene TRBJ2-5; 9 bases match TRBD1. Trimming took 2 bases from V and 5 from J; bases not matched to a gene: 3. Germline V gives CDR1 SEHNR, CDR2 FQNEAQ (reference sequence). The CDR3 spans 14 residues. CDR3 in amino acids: CASSLLDRGETQYF. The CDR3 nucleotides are TGTGCCAGCAGCTTACTGGACAGGGGCGAGACCCAGTACTTC.

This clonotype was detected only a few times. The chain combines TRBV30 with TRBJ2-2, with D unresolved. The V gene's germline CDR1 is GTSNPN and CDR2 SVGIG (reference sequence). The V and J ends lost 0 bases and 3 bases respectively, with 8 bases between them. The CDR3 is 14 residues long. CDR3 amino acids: CAWSVWVDTGELFF. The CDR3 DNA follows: TGTGCCTGGAGTGTCTGGGTGGACACCGGGGAGCTGTTTTTT. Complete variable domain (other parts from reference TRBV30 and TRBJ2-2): SQTIHQWPATLVQPVGSPLSLECTVEGTSNPNLYWYRQAAGRGLQLLFYSVGIGQISSEVPQNLSASRPQDRQFILSSKKLLLSDSGFYLCAWSVWVDTGELFFGEGSRLTVL.

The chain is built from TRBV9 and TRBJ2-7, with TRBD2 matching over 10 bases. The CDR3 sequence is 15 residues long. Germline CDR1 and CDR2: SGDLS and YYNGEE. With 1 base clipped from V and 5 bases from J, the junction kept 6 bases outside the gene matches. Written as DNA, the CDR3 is TGTGCCAGCAGCGTAACAGCGGGGGGGGCCCACGAGCAGTACTTC. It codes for CASSVTAGGAHEQYF.

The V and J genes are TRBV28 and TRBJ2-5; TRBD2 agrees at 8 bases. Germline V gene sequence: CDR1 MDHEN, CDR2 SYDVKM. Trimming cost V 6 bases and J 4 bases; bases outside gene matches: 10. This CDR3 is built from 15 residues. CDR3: CASSFDRGGGETQYF. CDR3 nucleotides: TGTGCCAGCAGCTTCGACCGGGGGGGGGGAGAGACCCAGTACTTC.

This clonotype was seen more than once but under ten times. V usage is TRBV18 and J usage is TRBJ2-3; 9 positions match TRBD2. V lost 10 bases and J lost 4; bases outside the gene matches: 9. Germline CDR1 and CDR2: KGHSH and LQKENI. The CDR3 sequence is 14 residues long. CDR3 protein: CATVAGVGADTQYF. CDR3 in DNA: TGTGCCACCGTAGCGGGAGTCGGGGCAGATACGCAGTATTTT.

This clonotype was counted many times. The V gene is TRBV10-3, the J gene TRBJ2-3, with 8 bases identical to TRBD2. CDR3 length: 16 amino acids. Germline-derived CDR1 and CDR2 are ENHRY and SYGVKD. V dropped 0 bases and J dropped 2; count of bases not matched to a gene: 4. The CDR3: CAISESAGGLTDTQYF. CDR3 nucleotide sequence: TGTGCCATCAGTGAGTCGGCGGGAGGCCTCACAGATACGCAGTATTTT.

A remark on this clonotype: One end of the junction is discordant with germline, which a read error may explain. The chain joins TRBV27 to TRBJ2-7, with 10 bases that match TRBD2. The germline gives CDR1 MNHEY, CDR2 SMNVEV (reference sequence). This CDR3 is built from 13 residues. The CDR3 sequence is CASHGTSVYERYF. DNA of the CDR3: TGTGCCAGTCATGGGACTAGCGTTTACGAGCGGTACTTC.

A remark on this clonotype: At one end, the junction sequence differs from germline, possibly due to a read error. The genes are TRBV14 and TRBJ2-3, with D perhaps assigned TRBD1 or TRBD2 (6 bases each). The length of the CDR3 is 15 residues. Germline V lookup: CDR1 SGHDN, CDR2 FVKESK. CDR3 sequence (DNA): TGTGTCAGCAGTCCTACGGGGGCTAGCACAGATACGCAGTATTTT. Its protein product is CVSSPTGASTDTQYF. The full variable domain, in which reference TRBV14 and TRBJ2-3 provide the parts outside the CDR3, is EAGVTQFPSHSVIEKGQTVTLRCDPISGHDNLYWYRRVMGKEIKFLLHFVKESKQDESGMPNNRFLAERTGGTYSTLKVQPAELEDSGVYFCVSSPTGASTDTQYFGPGTRLTVL.

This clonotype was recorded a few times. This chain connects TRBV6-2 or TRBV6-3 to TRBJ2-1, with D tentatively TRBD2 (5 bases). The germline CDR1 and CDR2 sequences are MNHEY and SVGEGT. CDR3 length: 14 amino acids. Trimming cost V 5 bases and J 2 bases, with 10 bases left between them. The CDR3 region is CASSISGAYNEQFF. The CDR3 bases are TGTGCCAGCAGTATAAGCGGCGCCTACAATGAGCAGTTCTTC.

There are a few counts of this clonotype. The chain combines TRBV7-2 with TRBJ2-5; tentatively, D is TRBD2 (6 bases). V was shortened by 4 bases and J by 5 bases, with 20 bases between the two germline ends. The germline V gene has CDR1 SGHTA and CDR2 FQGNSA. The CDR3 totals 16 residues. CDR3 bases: TGTGCCAGCAGCTCTGGGACTGCCCCGGGCGGGGAGACCCAGTACTTC. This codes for CASSSGTAPGGETQYF.

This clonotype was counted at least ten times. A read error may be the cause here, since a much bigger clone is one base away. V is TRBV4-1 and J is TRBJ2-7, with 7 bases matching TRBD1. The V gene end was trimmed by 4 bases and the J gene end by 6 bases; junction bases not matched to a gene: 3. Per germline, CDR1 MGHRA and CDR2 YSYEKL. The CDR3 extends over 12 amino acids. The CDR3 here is CASSPTGFEQYF. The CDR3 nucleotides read TGCGCCAGCAGCCCGACAGGGTTCGAGCAGTACTTC.

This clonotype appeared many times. The CDR3 region is CASSYGQGANEKLFF. The CDR3 DNA sequence: TGTGCCAGTAGTTACGGACAGGGGGCGAATGAAAAACTGTTTTTT. The V gene is TRBV19, the J gene TRBJ1-4; 11 bases match TRBD1. CDR1 and CDR2 (germline): LNHDA, SQIVND (reference sequence). The junction had 4 bases not matched to a gene; V was cut back by 5 bases and J by 5 bases. The CDR3 totals 15 residues.

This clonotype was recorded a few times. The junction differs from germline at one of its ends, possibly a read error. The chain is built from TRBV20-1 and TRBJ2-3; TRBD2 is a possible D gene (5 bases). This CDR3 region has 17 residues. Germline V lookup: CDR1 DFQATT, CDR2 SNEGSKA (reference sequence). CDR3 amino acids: CSAREIRSGTYTDTRYF. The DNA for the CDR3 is TGCAGTGCTAGAGAAATAAGGAGCGGCACATACACAGATACGCGGTATTTT.

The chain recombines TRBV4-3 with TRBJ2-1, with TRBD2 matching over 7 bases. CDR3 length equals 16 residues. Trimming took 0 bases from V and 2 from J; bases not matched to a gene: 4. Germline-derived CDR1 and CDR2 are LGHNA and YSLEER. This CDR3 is CASSQDGGGTYNEQFF. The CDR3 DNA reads TGCGCCAGCAGCCAAGATGGGGGGGGGACCTACAATGAGCAGTTCTTC.

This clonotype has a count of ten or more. The CDR3 DNA reads as TGTGCCAGCAGCACTAGGGGTTTGCAAGCCCTCTATGGCTACACCTTC. Protein sequence: CASSTRGLQALYGYTF. This chain connects TRBV7-9 to TRBJ1-2; TRBD1 might be the D (5 bases). Trimming left V 5 bases short and J 4 bases short, with 20 bases between. This CDR3 contains 16 residues. Germline CDR1 is SEHNR and CDR2 is FQNEAQ (reference sequence).

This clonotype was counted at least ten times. Here the CDR3 DNA reads TGCGCCAGCAGCTTGGCTGGGGGGGCAACTAGCACAGATACGCAGTATTTT. This gives the protein CASSLAGGATSTDTQYF. This rearrangement joins TRBV5-1 to TRBJ2-3; a possible D gene is TRBD2 (7 bases). This CDR3 has 17 amino acids. Deletions cut 0 bases from V and 0 bases from J, with 14 bases between. Germline-derived CDR1 and CDR2 are SGHRS and YFSETQ.

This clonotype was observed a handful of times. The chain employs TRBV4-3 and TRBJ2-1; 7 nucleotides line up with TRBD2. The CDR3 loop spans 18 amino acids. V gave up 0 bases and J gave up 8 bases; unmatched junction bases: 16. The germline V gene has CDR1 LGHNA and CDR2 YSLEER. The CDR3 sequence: CASSQDLTSHLLVDEQFF. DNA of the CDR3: TGCGCCAGCAGCCAAGATCTGACTAGCCATCTGCTGGTCGATGAGCAGTTCTTC.

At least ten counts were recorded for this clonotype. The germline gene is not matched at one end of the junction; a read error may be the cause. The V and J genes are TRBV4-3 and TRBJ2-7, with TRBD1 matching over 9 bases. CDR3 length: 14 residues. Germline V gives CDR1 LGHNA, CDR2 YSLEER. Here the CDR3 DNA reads TGTGCCAGCAGCCCGGGACAGGGCTCCTACGAGCAGTACTTC. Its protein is CASSPGQGSYEQYF.

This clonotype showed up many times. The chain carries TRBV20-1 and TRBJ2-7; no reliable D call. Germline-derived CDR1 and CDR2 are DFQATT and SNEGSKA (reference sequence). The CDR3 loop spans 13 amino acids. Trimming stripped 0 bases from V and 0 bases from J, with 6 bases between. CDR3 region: CSAREVSSYEQYF. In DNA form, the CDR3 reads TGCAGTGCTAGAGAAGTGAGCTCCTACGAGCAGTACTTC.

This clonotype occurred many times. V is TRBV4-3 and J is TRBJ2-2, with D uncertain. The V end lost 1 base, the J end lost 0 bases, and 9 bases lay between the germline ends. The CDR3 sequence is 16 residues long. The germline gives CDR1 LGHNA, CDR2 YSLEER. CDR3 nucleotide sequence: TGCGCCAGCAGCCAAGTGGCCAGCGCGAACACCGGGGAGCTGTTTTTT. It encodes CASSQVASANTGELFF.

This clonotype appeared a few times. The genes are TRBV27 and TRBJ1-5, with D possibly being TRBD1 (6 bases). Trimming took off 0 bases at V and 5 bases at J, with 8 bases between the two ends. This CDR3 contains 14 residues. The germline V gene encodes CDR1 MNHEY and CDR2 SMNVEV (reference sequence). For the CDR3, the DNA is TGTGCCAGCAGTTTATCGGCAGGGGATCAGCCCCAGCATTTT. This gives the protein CASSLSAGDQPQHF.

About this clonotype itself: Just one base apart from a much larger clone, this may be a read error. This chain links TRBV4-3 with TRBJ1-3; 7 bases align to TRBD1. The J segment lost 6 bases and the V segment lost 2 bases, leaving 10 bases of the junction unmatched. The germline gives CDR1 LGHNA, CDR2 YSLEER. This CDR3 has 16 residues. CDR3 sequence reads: CASSQYDRAHENTIYF. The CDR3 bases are TGCGCCAGCAGCCAATATGACAGGGCGCATGAAAACACCATATATTTT.

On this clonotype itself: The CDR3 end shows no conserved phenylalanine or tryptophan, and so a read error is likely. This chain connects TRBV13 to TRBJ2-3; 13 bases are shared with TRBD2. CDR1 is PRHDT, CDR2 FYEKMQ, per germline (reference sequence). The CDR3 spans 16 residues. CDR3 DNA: TGTGCCAGCAGCCTAGGACTAGCGGGGGGCACAGATACGCAGTATTAT. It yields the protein CASSLGLAGGTDTQYY.

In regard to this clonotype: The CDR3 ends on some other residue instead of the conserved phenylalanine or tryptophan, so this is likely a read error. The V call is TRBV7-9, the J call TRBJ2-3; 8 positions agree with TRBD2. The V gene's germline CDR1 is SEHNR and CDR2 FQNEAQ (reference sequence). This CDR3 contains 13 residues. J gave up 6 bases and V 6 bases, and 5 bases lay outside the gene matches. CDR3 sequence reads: CASRAGGADTQYL. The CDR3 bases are TGTGCCAGCAGGGCGGGGGGAGCGGATACGCAGTATCTT.

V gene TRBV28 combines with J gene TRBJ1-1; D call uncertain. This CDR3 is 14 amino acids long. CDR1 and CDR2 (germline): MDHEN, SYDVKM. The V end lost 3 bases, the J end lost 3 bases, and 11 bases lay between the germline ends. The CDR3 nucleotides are TGTGCCAGCAGTTTGCGCGGGGTGGACACTGAAGCTTTCTTT. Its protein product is CASSLRGVDTEAFF.

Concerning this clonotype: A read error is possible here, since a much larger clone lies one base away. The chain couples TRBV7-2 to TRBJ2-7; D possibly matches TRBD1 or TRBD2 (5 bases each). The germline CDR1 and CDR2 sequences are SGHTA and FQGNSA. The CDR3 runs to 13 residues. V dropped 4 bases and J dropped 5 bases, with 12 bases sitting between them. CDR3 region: CASSSGPTHEQYF. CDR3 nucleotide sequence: TGTGCCAGCAGCTCGGGGCCTACCCACGAGCAGTACTTC.

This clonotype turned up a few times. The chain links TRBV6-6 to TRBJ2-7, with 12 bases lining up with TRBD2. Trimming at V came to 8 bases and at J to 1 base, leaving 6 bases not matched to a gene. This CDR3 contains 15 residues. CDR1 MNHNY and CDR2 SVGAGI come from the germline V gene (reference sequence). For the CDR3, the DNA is TGTGCCAGCCGATTCGGACTAGCGGGATCCTACGAGCAGTACTTC. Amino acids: CASRFGLAGSYEQYF.

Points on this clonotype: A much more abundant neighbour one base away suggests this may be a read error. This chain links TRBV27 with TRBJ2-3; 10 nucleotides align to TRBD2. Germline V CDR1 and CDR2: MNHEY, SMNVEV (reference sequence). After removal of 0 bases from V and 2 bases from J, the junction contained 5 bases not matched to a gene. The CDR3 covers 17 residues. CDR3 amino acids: CASSLSGLAFNTDTQYF. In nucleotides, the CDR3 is TGTGCCAGCAGTTTATCGGGACTAGCGTTTAACACAGATACGCAGTATTTT.

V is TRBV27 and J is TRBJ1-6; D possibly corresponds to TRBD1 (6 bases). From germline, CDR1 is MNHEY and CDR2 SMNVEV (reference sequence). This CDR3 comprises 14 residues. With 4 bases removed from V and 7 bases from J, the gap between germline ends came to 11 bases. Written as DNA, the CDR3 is TGTGCCAGCAGTTCGACAGGAATAAATTCACCCCTCCACTTT. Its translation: CASSSTGINSPLHF.

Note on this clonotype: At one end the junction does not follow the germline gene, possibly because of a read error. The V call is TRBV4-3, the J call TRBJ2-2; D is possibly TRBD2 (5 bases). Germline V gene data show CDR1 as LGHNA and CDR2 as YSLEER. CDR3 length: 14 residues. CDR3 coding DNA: TGCGTCAGCAGCCAAGATCGAGGGTTCGGGGAGCTGTTTTTT. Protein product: CVSSQDRGFGELFF.

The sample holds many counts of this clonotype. CDR3 bases: TGTGCAAGTCGCCGCCCGTGGCCGCCCCAAGCGAACGGTGAGCAGTTCTTC. Translating it yields CASRRPWPPQANGEQFF. V gene TRBV12-2 combines with J gene TRBJ2-1; no check of the table's D call, TRBD1, against the DNA was made. TRBV12-2 counts as a pseudogene. There are 17 residues in the CDR3.

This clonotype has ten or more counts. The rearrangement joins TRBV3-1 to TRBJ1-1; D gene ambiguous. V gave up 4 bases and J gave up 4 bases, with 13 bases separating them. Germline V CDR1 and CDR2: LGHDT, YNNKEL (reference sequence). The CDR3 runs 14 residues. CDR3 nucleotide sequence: TGTGCCAGCAGCCGACTGGAGGGTTCCACTGAAGCTTTCTTT. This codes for CASSRLEGSTEAFF.